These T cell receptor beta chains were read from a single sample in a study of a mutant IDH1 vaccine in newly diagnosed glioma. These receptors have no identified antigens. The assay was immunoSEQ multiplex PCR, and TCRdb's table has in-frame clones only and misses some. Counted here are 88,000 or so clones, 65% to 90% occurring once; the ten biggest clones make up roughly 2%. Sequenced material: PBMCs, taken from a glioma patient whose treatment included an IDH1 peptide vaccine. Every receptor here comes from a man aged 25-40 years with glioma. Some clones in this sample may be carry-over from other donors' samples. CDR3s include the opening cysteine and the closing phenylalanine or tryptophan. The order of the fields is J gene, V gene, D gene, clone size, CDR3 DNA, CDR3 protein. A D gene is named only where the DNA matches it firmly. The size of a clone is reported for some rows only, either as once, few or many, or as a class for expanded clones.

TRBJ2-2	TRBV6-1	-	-	TGTGCCAGCAGTGATTGGGGGGACACCGGGGAGCTGTTTTTT	CASSDWGDTGELFF
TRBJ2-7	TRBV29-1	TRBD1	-	TGCAGCGTTGAAAGAGCGGACAGGGGTTTCTACGAGCAGTACTTC	CSVERADRGFYEQYF
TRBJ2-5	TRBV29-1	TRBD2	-	TGCAGCGTGGAGACTAGCGGGAGGGCCCCGGGGGAGACCCAGTACTTC	CSVETSGRAPGETQYF
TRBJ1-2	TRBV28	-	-	TGTGCCAGCACGGCAGGGAGGGTAGGCTATGGCTACACCTTC	CASTAGRVGYGYTF
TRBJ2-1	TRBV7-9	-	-	TGTGCCAGCAGCAGGGACCGGGAGCAGTTCTTC	CASSRDREQFF
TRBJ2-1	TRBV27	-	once	TGTGCCAGCAGTTTAATGAGCGGGCCCTACAATGAGCAGTTCTTC	CASSLMSGPYNEQFF
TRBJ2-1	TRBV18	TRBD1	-	TGTGCCAGCTCACCTCGGGACAGGATAAGAAATGAGCAGTTCTTC	CASSPRDRIRNEQFF
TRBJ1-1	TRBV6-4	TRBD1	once	TGTGCCAGCAGTTGGACAGGGGTTGAAGCTTTCTTT	CASSWTGVEAFF
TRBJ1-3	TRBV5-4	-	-	TGTGCCAGCAGCCCCCCCTCTGGAAACACCATATATTTT	CASSPPSGNTIYF
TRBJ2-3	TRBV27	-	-	TGTGCCAGCAGTGAGAGTGTGAGTGATGGGACAGATACGCAGTATTTT	CASSESVSDGTDTQYF
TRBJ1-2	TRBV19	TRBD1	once	TGTGCCAGTACAGGACAGGGGTACTATGGCTACACCTTC	CASTGQGYYGYTF
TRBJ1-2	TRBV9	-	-	TGTGCCAGCAGCGTAGACCCAGGGCCCTATTCTAACTATGGCTACACCTTC	CASSVDPGPYSNYGYTF
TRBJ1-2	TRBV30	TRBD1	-	TGTGCCTGGAGTCCCCGGGACAGGGGGCTCTTTGGCTACACCTTC	CAWSPRDRGLFGYTF
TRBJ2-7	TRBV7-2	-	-	TGTGCCAGCAGCTTGGGGACGGTCTACGAGCAGTACTTC	CASSLGTVYEQYF
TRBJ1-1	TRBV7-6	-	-	TGTGCCAGCAGCTTAGGGTGGGGGGCCGTCGCTGAAGCTTTCTTT	CASSLGWGAVAEAFF
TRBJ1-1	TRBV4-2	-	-	TGTGCCAGCAGCCCTTCAACAGGGAAAGAAGCTTTCTTT	CASSPSTGKEAFF
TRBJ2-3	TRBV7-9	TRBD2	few	TGTGCCAGCAGCTCTGGACTAGCGGGCACAGATACGCAGTATTTT	CASSSGLAGTDTQYF
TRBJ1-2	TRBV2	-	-	TGTGCCAGCAGTGAAGCGCTGGGGAGGTATGGCTACACCTTC	CASSEALGRYGYTF
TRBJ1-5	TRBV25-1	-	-	TGTGCCAGCAGCGCGGGAAATAGCAATCAGCCCCAGCATTTT	CASSAGNSNQPQHF
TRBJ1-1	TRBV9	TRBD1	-	TGTGCCAGCAGCGCTTACGGGACAGAGAACACTGAAGCTTTCTTT	CASSAYGTENTEAFF
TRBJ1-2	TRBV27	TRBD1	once	TGTGCCAGCAGGCAGGGGGGAGACTATGGCTACACCTTC	CASRQGGDYGYTF
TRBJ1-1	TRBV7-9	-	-	TGTGCCAGCAGTTTCGATGGTGGCACTGAAGCTTTCTTT	CASSFDGGTEAFF
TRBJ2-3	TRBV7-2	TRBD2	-	TGTGCCAGCAGCTTAGGGGGTCTGGCGGGAGAGGATACGCAGTATTTT	CASSLGGLAGEDTQYF
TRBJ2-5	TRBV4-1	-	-	TGCGCCAGCAGCCAAGGGACGGGCCAACAGACCCAGTACTTC	CASSQGTGQQTQYF
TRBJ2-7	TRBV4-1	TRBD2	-	TGCGCCAGCAGCCAAGATGGGAGTGGGCTAGCGGCCGAGCAGTACTTC	CASSQDGSGLAAEQYF
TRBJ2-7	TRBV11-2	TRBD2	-	TGTGCCAGCAGCGGCTTCGGGCGGGAGGGCTACGAGCAGTACTTC	CASSGFGREGYEQYF
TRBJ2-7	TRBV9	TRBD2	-	TGTGCCAGCAGCGACCCTAGGCTAGCGGGAGGGGAATACCTAGCGAACGAGCAGTACTTC	CASSDPRLAGGEYLANEQYF
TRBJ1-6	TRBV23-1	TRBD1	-	TGCGCCAGCAGCCGTGGGGACAGCTATAATTCACCCCTCCACTTT	CASSRGDSYNSPLHF
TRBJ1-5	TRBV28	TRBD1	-	TGTGCCAGCAGCTCGACAGGGGGCAGTCAGCCCCAGCATTTT	CASSSTGGSQPQHF
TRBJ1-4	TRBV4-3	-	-	TGCGCCAGCAGCCAAGACCTCAGGTATAATGAAAAACTGTTTTTT	CASSQDLRYNEKLFF
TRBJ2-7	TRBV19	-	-	TGTGCCAGTAGTATACCGAGAGGCGAGCAGTACTTC	CASSIPRGEQYF
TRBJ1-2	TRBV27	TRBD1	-	TGTGCCAGCAGCCCCATCGGCGGGCAGGGGGTGCCATATGGCTACACCTTC	CASSPIGGQGVPYGYTF
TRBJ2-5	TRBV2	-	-	TGTGCCAGCAAGGGTGAACTAGCTGGACAGACCCAGTACTTC	CASKGELAGQTQYF
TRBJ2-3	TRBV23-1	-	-	TGCGCCAGCAGTCCCTCGTGCGGGATAGATACGCAGTATTTT	CASSPSCGIDTQYF
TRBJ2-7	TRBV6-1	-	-	TGTGCCAGCCCAAAAGTTTTGAGGGGATCCTACGAGCAGTACTTC	CASPKVLRGSYEQYF
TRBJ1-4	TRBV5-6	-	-	TGTGCCAGCAGCTTTCAGGAGGTGGATGAAAAACTGTTTTTT	CASSFQEVDEKLFF
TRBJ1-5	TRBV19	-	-	TGTGCCAGTGGGGGCACAGACCCAAGCAATCAGCCCCAGCATTTT	CASGGTDPSNQPQHF
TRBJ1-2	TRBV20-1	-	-	TGCAGTGCTGCGGACAGCTATGGCTACACCTTC	CSAADSYGYTF